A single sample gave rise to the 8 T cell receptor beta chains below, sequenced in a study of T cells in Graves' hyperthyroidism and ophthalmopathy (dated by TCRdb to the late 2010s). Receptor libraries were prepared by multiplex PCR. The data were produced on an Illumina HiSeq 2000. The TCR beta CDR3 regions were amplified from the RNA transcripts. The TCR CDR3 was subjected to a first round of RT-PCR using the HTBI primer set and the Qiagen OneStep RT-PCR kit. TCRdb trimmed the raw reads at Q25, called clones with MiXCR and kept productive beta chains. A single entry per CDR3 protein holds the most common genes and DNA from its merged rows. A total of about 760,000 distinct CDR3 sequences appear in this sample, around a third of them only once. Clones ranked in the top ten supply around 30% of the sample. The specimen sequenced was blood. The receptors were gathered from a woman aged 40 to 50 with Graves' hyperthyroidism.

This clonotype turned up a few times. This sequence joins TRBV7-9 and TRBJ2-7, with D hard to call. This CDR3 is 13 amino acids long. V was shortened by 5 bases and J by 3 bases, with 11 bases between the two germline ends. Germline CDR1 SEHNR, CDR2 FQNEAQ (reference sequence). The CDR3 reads CASSPQDFYEQYF. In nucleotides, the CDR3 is TGTGCCAGCAGCCCTCAGGATTTCTACGAGCAGTACTTC.

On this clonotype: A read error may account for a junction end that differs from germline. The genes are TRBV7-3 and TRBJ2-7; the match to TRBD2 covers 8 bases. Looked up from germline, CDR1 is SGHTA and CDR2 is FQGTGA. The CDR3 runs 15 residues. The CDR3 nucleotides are TGCGCCAGCAGCCAAGACACTAGCGGAGGTTACGAGCAGTACTTC. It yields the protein CASSQDTSGGYEQYF.

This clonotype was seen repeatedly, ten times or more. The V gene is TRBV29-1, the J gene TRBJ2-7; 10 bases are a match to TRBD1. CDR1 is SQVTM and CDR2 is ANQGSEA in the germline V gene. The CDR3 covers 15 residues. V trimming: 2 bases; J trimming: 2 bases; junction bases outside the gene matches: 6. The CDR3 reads CSVEITGQGAYEQYF. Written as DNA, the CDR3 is TGCAGCGTTGAAATTACAGGACAGGGGGCCTACGAGCAGTACTTC.

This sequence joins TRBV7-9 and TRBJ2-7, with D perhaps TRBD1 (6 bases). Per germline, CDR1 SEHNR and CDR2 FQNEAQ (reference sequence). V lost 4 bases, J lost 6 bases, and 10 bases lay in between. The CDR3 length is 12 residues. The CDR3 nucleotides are TGTGCCAGCAGCTATACAGGGTCCGAGCAGTACTTC. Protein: CASSYTGSEQYF.

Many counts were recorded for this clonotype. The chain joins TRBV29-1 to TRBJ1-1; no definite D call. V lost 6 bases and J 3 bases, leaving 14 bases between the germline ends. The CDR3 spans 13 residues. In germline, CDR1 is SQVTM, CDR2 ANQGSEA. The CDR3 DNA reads TGCAGCGTGGCAGGACTCGGTCACACTGAAGCTTTCTTT. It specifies CSVAGLGHTEAFF.

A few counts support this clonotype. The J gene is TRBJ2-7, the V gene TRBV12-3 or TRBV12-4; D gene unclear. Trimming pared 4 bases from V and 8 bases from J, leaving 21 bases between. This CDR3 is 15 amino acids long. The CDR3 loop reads CASSSPALRLKKQYF. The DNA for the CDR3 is TGTGCCAGCAGTTCTCCCGCGCTGAGACTTAAGAAGCAGTACTTC.

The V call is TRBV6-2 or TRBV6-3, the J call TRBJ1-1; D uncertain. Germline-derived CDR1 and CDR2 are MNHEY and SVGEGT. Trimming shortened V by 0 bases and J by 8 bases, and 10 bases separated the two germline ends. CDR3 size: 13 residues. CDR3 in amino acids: CASSYSRAREAFF. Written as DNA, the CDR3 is TGTGCCAGCAGTTACTCGCGGGCCCGAGAAGCTTTCTTT.

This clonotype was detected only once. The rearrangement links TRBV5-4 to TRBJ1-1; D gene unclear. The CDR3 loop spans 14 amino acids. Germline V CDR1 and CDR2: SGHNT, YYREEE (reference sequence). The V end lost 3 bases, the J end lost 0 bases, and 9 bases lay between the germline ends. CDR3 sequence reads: CASSSFQMNTEAFF. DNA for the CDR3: TGTGCCAGCAGCTCCTTCCAGATGAACACTGAAGCTTTCTTT.